This TCR beta chain was documented in a study of T cells in Graves' hyperthyroidism and ophthalmopathy. Regions amplified from RNA transcripts were the TCR beta CDR3 regions. The HTBI primer set served for first-round RT-PCR of the TCR CDR3. Via MiXCR, TCRdb re-called the multiplex PCR reads, giving one row per CDR3 protein. The sample includes 250,000 to 350,000 distinct CDR3 sequences, about 18% of them seen just once. This clonotype was observed at least ten times. Its specificity is not known. This CDR3 spans 13 amino acids. V lost 5 bases to trimming and J lost 7 bases; unmatched junction nucleotides: 3. Germline V gene data show CDR1 as SGHTA and CDR2 as FQGNSA. Findings of the study overall: The majority of expanded thyroid clonotypes above 0.001 also appeared in blood.

Those patients with uncontrolled infection, other autoimmune disease, pregnancy or lactation were excluded. Clinical symptoms, serum thyroxine, TRAb, thyroid ultrasound and orbital computed tomography informed diagnoses. Source material for PBMCs was more than 7.5 ml fresh peripheral blood. The sequenced material came from blood. The clonotype originates from a woman aged 55-75 years with Graves' ophthalmopathy. The chain has TRBV7-2 and TRBJ2-3; 10 bases line up with TRBD2. CDR3 in amino acids: CASSRLAGNTQYF. In DNA, the CDR3 is TGTGCCAGCAGCAGACTAGCGGGCAATACGCAGTATTTT.